The 4 T cell receptor beta chains given below trace back to one sample, sequenced in a study of chemoradiotherapy in HPV16-positive cancers. TCRdb's table, derived via immunoSEQ multiplex PCR, lists solely in-frame clones and lacks some. This table holds 9,500 to 11,000 clones, about four fifths found once. Material: tumor tissue, obtained from a patient who underwent chemoradiotherapy. These receptors were taken from a human donor with HPV-associated anogenital cancer.

The genes are TRBV19 and TRBJ2-7; 9 nucleotides agree with TRBD1. The germline V gene encodes CDR1 LNHDA and CDR2 SQIVND (reference sequence). This CDR3 is 16 amino acids long. Germline trimming cut 7 bases from V and 1 base from J; bases unmatched to any gene: 11. For the CDR3, the DNA is TGTGCCAGTACCCCCTCCGGGACAGGGCTTTCCTACGAGCAGTACTTC. This gives the protein CASTPSGTGLSYEQYF.

The chain employs TRBV2 and TRBJ2-7; TRBD1 matches at 10 bases. The CDR3 is 14 amino acids. Trimming removed 5 bases from V and 4 bases from J; junction bases left unmatched: 5. Germline CDR1 reads SNHLY; CDR2 reads FYNNEI. This chain's CDR3 is CASSFGTGEYEQYF. The CDR3 nucleotides read TGTGCCAGCAGTTTCGGGACAGGGGAATACGAGCAGTACTTC.

V is TRBV18 and J is TRBJ2-5, with D uncertain. Trimming took 0 bases from V and 0 from J, leaving 8 bases between them. This CDR3 is built from 15 residues. Germline CDR1 and CDR2: KGHSH and LQKENI. The CDR3, as DNA: TGTGCCAGCTCACCACCTTATATTGACCAAGAGACCCAGTACTTC. Translated, it gives CASSPPYIDQETQYF.

V is TRBV19 and J is TRBJ1-1; no definite D call. Deletions cut 5 bases from V and 10 bases from J, with 11 bases between. The CDR3 runs to 11 residues. From germline, CDR1 is LNHDA and CDR2 SQIVND (reference sequence). CDR3 sequence (DNA): TGTGCCAGTAGTGACCGGGAAGGAGCTTTCTTT. Its protein is CASSDREGAFF.